The T cell receptor (beta chain) under discussion was sequenced for a study of cytomegalovirus exposure and HLA in healthy donors. Germline V CDR1 and CDR2: SGHTS, YDEGEE. The junction had 8 bases not matched to a gene; V was cut back by 4 bases and J by 4 bases. The CDR3 totals 15 residues. With 60 Vbeta and 13 Jbeta primers, the PCR was carried out. This table comes from immunoSEQ multiplex PCR, and its TCRdb copy is limited to in-frame clones, with some not included. The sample lists 190,000 or so clones; around 83% were seen once. The sequencing input was PBMCs. The rearrangement uses TRBV5-8 and TRBJ1-2, with TRBD1 identical over 9 bases. The clonotype comes from a man aged 50-60 years in good health and CMV-seronegative. The CDR3 DNA reads as TGTGCCAGCAGCGCCCGGGGACAGGGTCCCTATGGCTACACCTTC. It yields the protein CASSARGQGPYGYTF.